The 5 T cell receptor beta chains below come from one sample, sequenced in a study of identical twins. TCRdb ran MiXCR on the 5' RACE reads and lists one entry per CDR3 protein. In the table there are 400,000 or so distinct CDR3 sequences, about 9% of which are singletons. Sequencing was performed on naive T cells sorted from blood. The receptors were gathered from a woman in her 50s in good health.

In its sample, this clonotype was seen a few times. The chain uses TRBV5-1 and TRBJ1-5; D is unresolved. The CDR3 consists of 13 residues. Trimming removed 5 bases at V and 4 bases at J, with 10 bases between. Germline CDR1 and CDR2: SGHRS and YFSETQ. CDR3 amino acids: CASRADSNQPQHF. Here the CDR3 DNA reads TGCGCCAGCAGGGCTGATTCTAATCAGCCCCAGCATTTT.

This clonotype was recorded a few times. The V gene is TRBV29-1, the J gene TRBJ2-7, with D hard to call. CDR1 is SQVTM and CDR2 is ANQGSEA in the germline V gene. The V end lost 4 bases, the J end lost 6 bases, and 16 bases lay between the germline ends. The CDR3 totals 13 residues. CDR3 protein: CSVGAPALGEQYF. CDR3 in DNA: TGCAGCGTTGGGGCCCCGGCACTGGGCGAGCAGTACTTC.

The chain recombines TRBV5-4 with TRBJ1-2; 8 bases are shared with TRBD1. Trimming took 0 bases from V and 3 from J; bases not matched to a gene: 4. Germline CDR1 reads SGHNT; CDR2 reads YYREEE (reference sequence). The CDR3 totals 15 residues. In DNA form, the CDR3 reads TGTGCCAGCAGCTTGGAAGCAGGGGGCGACTATGGCTACACCTTC. Translated, it gives CASSLEAGGDYGYTF.

This chain connects TRBV7-9 to TRBJ2-2; 8 bases fit TRBD1. The V gene's germline CDR1 is SEHNR and CDR2 FQNEAQ (reference sequence). The CDR3 consists of 17 residues. V was clipped by 5 bases and J by 6 bases; unmatched bases: 14. The CDR3 DNA is TGTGCCAGCAGCGATCTGGGACAGGTGGTGCAATCCGGGGAGCTGTTTTTT. Protein sequence: CASSDLGQVVQSGELFF.

In this sample, this clonotype turned up a few times. The chain employs TRBV5-8 and TRBJ2-7; 8 bases fit TRBD1. The CDR3 runs 14 residues. Germline loops: CDR1 SGHTS, CDR2 YDEGEE. V dropped 4 bases and J dropped 3; count of bases not matched to a gene: 6. The CDR3 here is CASSRDRTGYEQYV. As DNA, the CDR3 is TGTGCCAGCAGCCGGGACAGGACGGGCTACGAGCAGTACGTC.